The text below deals with one TCR beta chain. Its antigen is unknown. These data belong to a study of shared clonotypes between healthy human individuals. Overall study results and limits: Among a few donors, about 4.6% of naive CD4 clonotypes were found in common.

Germline V gene sequence: CDR1 SNHLY, CDR2 FYNNEI. Trimming at V came to 7 bases and at J to 4 bases, leaving 5 bases not matched to a gene. The CDR3 sequence is 13 residues long. The genomic DNA of each subset was split evenly across several immunoSEQ plates. Profiling relied on immunoSEQ multiplex PCR, and the TCRdb table lists in-frame clones only, not all of them. The sample lists roughly 2.4 million clones; approximately 96% were seen once. This TCR derives from a man aged 18 to 30 in good health. The gene calls are TRBV2 and TRBJ2-5, with 8 positions matching TRBD1. The sample taken for sequencing was naive CD4+ T cells sorted from blood. Specified subset: CD45RA+ positively selected. The CDR3 DNA reads TGTGCCAGCATTAGGACAGGGAGAGAGACCCAGTACTTC. This encodes CASIRTGRETQYF. The entire variable domain, with the rest obtained from reference TRBV2 and TRBJ2-5, is as follows: EPEVTQTPSHQVTQMGQEVILRCVPISNHLYFYWYRQILGQKVEFLVSFYNNEISEKSEIFDDQFSVERPDGSNFTLKIRSTKLEDSAMYFCASIRTGRETQYFGPGTRLLVL.